Listed below are T cell receptor beta chains from one sample, sequenced in a study of T-cell memory formation after mild COVID-19. One entry per CDR3 protein, called by TCRdb with MiXCR from the 5' RACE reads. The table lists around 300,000 distinct CDR3 sequences, approximately 15% of them singletons. The sequencing input was PBMCs or a T cell subset sorted from them (not recorded which). The source is a man in his late teens or twenties who had mild COVID-19 (a few samples of this study predate the infection). Cell type and time point are not known. CDR3s include the opening cysteine and the closing phenylalanine or tryptophan. Each record gives: clone size, J gene, V gene, D gene, CDR3 DNA, CDR3 protein. The D gene is left open where the match is weak. The size of a clone is reported for some rows only, either as once, few or many, or as a class for expanded clones.

. TRBJ2-3 TRBV6-5 . TGTGCCAGCAGTTACCAACGACTGAGCACAGATACGCAGTATTTT CASSYQRLSTDTQYF
. TRBJ2-7 TRBV7-2 TRBD1 TGTGCCAGCGGCAAACAGGGGTTGTCCCTCGAGCAGTACTTC CASGKQGLSLEQYF
. TRBJ2-3 TRBV18 . TGTGCCAGCTCACGTGTCCAGGCAGATACGCAGTATTTT CASSRVQADTQYF
many TRBJ2-5 TRBV7-3 . TGTGCCAGCAGCTTGGTCGGGGGTTACCAAGAGACCCAGTACTTC CASSLVGGYQETQYF
many TRBJ1-2 TRBV28 . TGTGCCAGCAGCCCGCTGGGGTCTAACTATGGCTACACCTTC CASSPLGSNYGYTF
. TRBJ1-1 TRBV7-9 . TGTGCCAGCAGCTTAGCGCTAGCAGGGGCCTACACTGAAGCTTTCTTT CASSLALAGAYTEAFF
many TRBJ1-1 TRBV7-6 . TGTGCCAGCAGCCTAGGAACCGACACTGAAGCTTTCTTT CASSLGTDTEAFF
many TRBJ1-3 TRBV5-4 . TGTGCCAGCAGCTTGGCCCAGGGCAACACCATATATTTT CASSLAQGNTIYF
many TRBJ2-3 TRBV7-6 . TGTGCCAGCAGCTTAGGGGCAGGGGAGGATACGCAGTATTTT CASSLGAGEDTQYF
. TRBJ2-7 TRBV5-1 . TGCGCCAGCAGCTTAAGTTGGGGGCCCTCCTACGAGCAGTACTTC CASSLSWGPSYEQYF
many TRBJ1-6 TRBV11-2 . TGTGCCAGCAGCTTACCAGTTTATAATTCACCCCTCCACTTT CASSLPVYNSPLHF
few TRBJ2-6 TRBV5-6 . TGTGCCAGCAGCTTGGAGCTAACTGGGGCCAACGTCCTGACTTTC CASSLELTGANVLTF
. TRBJ1-5 TRBV4-1 . TGCGCCAGCAGCCCCCGGGACGGGAATCAGCCCCAGCATTTT CASSPRDGNQPQHF
. TRBJ2-7 TRBV7-9 . TGTGCCAGCAGCTTCGCGGGACCATCCTACGAGCAGTACTTC CASSFAGPSYEQYF
. TRBJ2-5 TRBV4-1 TRBD2 TGCGCCAGCAGCAAACCGGGACTAGAAGAGACCCAGTACTTC CASSKPGLEETQYF
few TRBJ2-1 TRBV3-1 . TGTGCCAGCAGCCAAGAGGACAGAGACCTATTTCACAATGAGCAGTTCTTC CASSQEDRDLFHNEQFF
few TRBJ2-1 TRBV7-2 TRBD1 TGTGCCAGCAGTCCACAGGGGTGGTACAATGAGCAGTTCTTC CASSPQGWYNEQFF
. TRBJ1-1 TRBV12-3/TRBV12-4 . TGTGCCAGCAGTCCTCGGGGGGGAGGAACTGAAGCTTTCTTT CASSPRGGGTEAFF
few TRBJ2-3 TRBV29-1 . TGCAGCGTTGAAGATGGCCTATTCCCGGATACGCAGTATTTT CSVEDGLFPDTQYF
few TRBJ2-2 TRBV7-9 . TGTGCCAGCAGCCCATGGATCAACACCGGGGAGCTGTTTTTT CASSPWINTGELFF
few TRBJ2-5 TRBV4-1 . TGCGCCAGCAGCCGTTCTTCGGACAGACAAGAGACCCAGTACTTC CASSRSSDRQETQYF
few TRBJ2-2 TRBV4-3 . TGCGCCAGCAGCCTGCACGACAGCGGGGAGCTGTTTTTT CASSLHDSGELFF
. TRBJ2-1 TRBV7-8 . TGTGCCAGCAGTACCGACGGAGCCTACTACAATGAGCAGTTCTTC CASSTDGAYYNEQFF
few TRBJ2-1 TRBV7-2 . TGTGCCAGCAGCCCCCAACTCGGGGTAAACAATGAGCAGTTCTTC CASSPQLGVNNEQFF
few TRBJ1-2 TRBV12-3/TRBV12-4 TRBD1 TGTGCCAGCAGTAACCGGGACAGGGGGCCTGATGGCTACACCTTC CASSNRDRGPDGYTF
few TRBJ2-6 TRBV4-2 . TGTGCCAGCAGCCAGTTAGACGAGGGGGCCAACGTCCTGACTTTC CASSQLDEGANVLTF
. TRBJ2-3 TRBV3-1 . TGTGCCAGCAGCCGGATCCTAAGCGGCACCATGGATACGCAGTATTTT CASSRILSGTMDTQYF
few TRBJ1-1 TRBV6-5 TRBD1 TGTGCCAGCAGGCGCGGGACAGGGATTTACACTGAAGCTTTCTTT CASRRGTGIYTEAFF
many TRBJ2-1 TRBV5-1 TRBD1 TGCGCCAGCAGCTTGGACAGGGGATACAATGAGCAGTTCTTC CASSLDRGYNEQFF